A selection of T cell receptor beta chains follows, all from one sample in a study of PD-L1 blockade in urothelial cancer. Profiled with immunoSEQ multiplex PCR; TCRdb holds only in-frame clones, not every one. The top ten hold approximately 5% of the sample, which has over 65,000 clones, less than 90% seen once. Material: PBMCs, obtained around atezolizumab (anti-PD-L1) treatment. These receptors were taken from a man in his 70s with urothelial cancer. The CDR3 runs from the conserved cysteine through the conserved F or W. The D gene is left open where the match is weak. Clone sizes are given selectively: once, few, many, or a class where the clone is expanded.

j_call: TRBJ2-3; v_call: TRBV10-1; d_call: -; clone_size: -; cdr3_aa: CASSQGEGTQYF; cdr3_nt: TGCGCCAGCAGTCAAGGGGAAGGTACGCAGTATTTT
j_call: TRBJ2-2; v_call: TRBV5-5; d_call: TRBD1; clone_size: few; cdr3_aa: CASTPDRGITGELFF; cdr3_nt: TGTGCCAGCACCCCGGACAGGGGAATCACCGGGGAGCTGTTTTTT
j_call: TRBJ1-3; v_call: TRBV28; d_call: TRBD1; clone_size: once; cdr3_aa: CATRPITGQGITSAGNTIYF; cdr3_nt: TGTGCCACCAGGCCGATTACGGGACAGGGTATCACCTCCGCCGGAAACACCATATATTTT
j_call: TRBJ2-3; v_call: TRBV11-1; d_call: -; clone_size: -; cdr3_aa: CASSYGTSSTDTQYF; cdr3_nt: TGTGCCAGCAGCTACGGGACTTCTAGCACAGATACGCAGTATTTT
j_call: TRBJ2-7; v_call: TRBV6-6; d_call: TRBD1; clone_size: -; cdr3_aa: CASSPRGQGGHEQYF; cdr3_nt: TGTGCCAGCAGTCCTCGGGGACAGGGGGGCCACGAGCAGTACTTC
j_call: TRBJ2-3; v_call: TRBV28; d_call: TRBD2; clone_size: few; cdr3_aa: CASIVGLASGRAGFPDTQYF; cdr3_nt: TGTGCCAGCATCGTGGGGTTGGCTAGCGGGAGGGCCGGGTTCCCAGATACGCAGTATTTT
j_call: TRBJ2-1; v_call: TRBV10-2; d_call: TRBD2; clone_size: -; cdr3_aa: CASSVGLAGTRYNEQFF; cdr3_nt: TGCGCCAGCAGTGTGGGACTAGCGGGAACTAGGTACAATGAGCAGTTCTTC
j_call: TRBJ2-2; v_call: TRBV7-9; d_call: -; clone_size: -; cdr3_aa: CASSSDRLTGELFF; cdr3_nt: TGTGCCAGCAGCTCGGACAGACTTACCGGGGAGCTGTTTTTT
j_call: TRBJ2-1; v_call: TRBV18; d_call: -; clone_size: -; cdr3_aa: CASSPSMNLGTSRNEQFF; cdr3_nt: TGTGCCAGCTCACCCTCCATGAACCTCGGGACTTCTCGTAATGAGCAGTTCTTC
j_call: TRBJ2-2; v_call: TRBV19; d_call: TRBD1; clone_size: -; cdr3_aa: CASATGALTGELFF; cdr3_nt: TGTGCCAGCGCGACAGGGGCGCTCACCGGGGAGCTGTTTTTT
j_call: TRBJ2-2; v_call: TRBV5-6; d_call: -; clone_size: -; cdr3_aa: CASSLPTGWGGELFF; cdr3_nt: TGTGCCAGCAGCTTACCAACAGGGTGGGGCGGGGAGCTGTTTTTT
j_call: TRBJ2-1; v_call: TRBV7-3; d_call: TRBD2; clone_size: once; cdr3_aa: CASSLSSSSGSNEQFF; cdr3_nt: TGTGCCAGCAGCTTAAGTTCGTCTAGCGGGAGTAATGAGCAGTTCTTC
j_call: TRBJ1-5; v_call: TRBV19; d_call: -; clone_size: -; cdr3_aa: CASRREGLGPQHF; cdr3_nt: TGTGCCAGTAGGAGGGAGGGGTTAGGGCCCCAGCATTTT
j_call: TRBJ2-2; v_call: TRBV27; d_call: -; clone_size: -; cdr3_aa: CASSLTQGINTGELFF; cdr3_nt: TGTGCCAGCAGTTTAACCCAGGGGATCAACACCGGGGAGCTGTTTTTT
j_call: TRBJ2-3; v_call: TRBV11-3; d_call: TRBD2; clone_size: -; cdr3_aa: CASSPGLAGSTDTQYF; cdr3_nt: TGTGCCAGCAGCCCGGGACTAGCGGGGAGCACAGATACGCAGTATTTT
j_call: TRBJ2-1; v_call: TRBV2; d_call: TRBD2; clone_size: -; cdr3_aa: CASSEGLADFSYNEQFF; cdr3_nt: TGTGCCAGCAGTGAAGGACTAGCGGACTTCTCCTACAATGAGCAGTTCTTC
j_call: TRBJ1-1; v_call: TRBV7-3; d_call: TRBD1; clone_size: -; cdr3_aa: CASSFQGQGESKAFF; cdr3_nt: TGTGCCAGCAGCTTCCAAGGACAGGGGGAGTCGAAAGCTTTCTTT
j_call: TRBJ1-6; v_call: TRBV7-9; d_call: -; clone_size: -; cdr3_aa: CASSLNGRNSPLHF; cdr3_nt: TGTGCCAGCAGCTTAAATGGGCGTAATTCACCCCTCCACTTT
j_call: TRBJ2-2; v_call: TRBV5-1; d_call: TRBD2; clone_size: -; cdr3_aa: CASSGRESGELFF; cdr3_nt: TGCGCCAGCAGCGGGCGGGAGTCCGGGGAGCTGTTTTTT
j_call: TRBJ2-5; v_call: TRBV28; d_call: TRBD1; clone_size: -; cdr3_aa: CASRLKQTGKETQYF; cdr3_nt: TGTGCCAGCAGACTAAAACAGACAGGGAAAGAGACCCAGTACTTC
j_call: TRBJ2-2; v_call: TRBV27; d_call: TRBD1; clone_size: -; cdr3_aa: CASSIAGTATGELFF; cdr3_nt: TGTGCCAGCAGTATAGCCGGGACAGCCACCGGGGAGCTGTTTTTT
j_call: TRBJ1-1; v_call: TRBV7-2; d_call: -; clone_size: -; cdr3_aa: CASSFGGARGDTEAFF; cdr3_nt: TGTGCCAGCAGCTTCGGGGGGGCGCGGGGGGACACTGAAGCTTTCTTT
j_call: TRBJ2-1; v_call: TRBV19; d_call: TRBD2; clone_size: -; cdr3_aa: CASSEGSGRLNEQFF; cdr3_nt: TGTGCCAGTAGCGAAGGAAGCGGGAGACTCAATGAGCAGTTCTTC